These 9 T cell receptor beta chains came from one sample sequenced in a study of cytomegalovirus exposure and HLA in healthy donors. Primers for the PCR totalled 60 Vbeta and 13 Jbeta. Measured with immunoSEQ multiplex PCR; TCRdb has only the in-frame clones, and not every one. The sample carries about 150,000 clones, 79% recorded once. The sample was PBMCs. The receptors shown here come from a man aged 50 or older in good health and CMV-seropositive.

The rearrangement joins TRBV2 to TRBJ2-3; D is possibly TRBD1 (5 bases). Trimming left V 7 bases short and J 9 bases short, with 14 bases between. Germline-derived CDR1 and CDR2 are SNHLY and FYNNEI. The CDR3 extends over 12 amino acids. CDR3 sequence reads: CASTGAPPTQYF. Written as DNA, the CDR3 is TGTGCCAGCACTGGGGCCCCTCCAACGCAGTATTTT.

V and J are TRBV19 and TRBJ1-5; TRBD1 is a possible D gene (5 bases). The V gene lost 5 bases and the J gene lost 3 bases, with 20 bases spanning the gap. The germline gives CDR1 LNHDA, CDR2 SQIVND (reference sequence). The CDR3 is 17 amino acids. The CDR3 nucleotides are TGTGCCAGTAGTCCCGGGGGAGGGGATTTTTCCAATCAGCCCCAGCATTTT. It translates to CASSPGGGDFSNQPQHF.

The chain joins TRBV5-6 to TRBJ2-3, with D possibly being TRBD2 (6 bases). Per germline, CDR1 SGHDT and CDR2 YYEEEE. CDR3 length: 14 amino acids. Trimming left V 0 bases short and J 2 bases short, with 7 bases between. CDR3 amino acids: CASSLGGITDTQYF. DNA of the CDR3: TGTGCCAGCAGCTTGGGCGGGATCACAGATACGCAGTATTTT.

V is TRBV11-2 and J is TRBJ2-3; 10 bases align to TRBD2. CDR3 length equals 15 residues. Germline V CDR1 and CDR2: SGHAT, FQNNGV. V was pared by 1 base and J by 6 bases, with 4 bases of the junction left unmatched. The CDR3 nucleotides are TGTGCCAGCAGCTTAGTTAGCGGGAGGTTCGATACGCAGTATTTT. As protein: CASSLVSGRFDTQYF.

This clone was seen only once. At one boundary the junction diverges from the germline segment, which might be a read error. V and J are TRBV7-7 and TRBJ2-1; 11 bases fit TRBD2. CDR1 and CDR2 from the germline V gene are SSHAT and FNYEAQ (reference sequence). The CDR3 loop spans 15 amino acids. This CDR3 is CASSMGLADWDEQFF. In DNA, the CDR3 is TGTGCTAGCAGTATGGGACTAGCGGACTGGGATGAGCAGTTCTTC.

This chain links TRBV5-1 with TRBJ1-1; weak D call: TRBD1 (5 bases). Germline loops: CDR1 SGHRS, CDR2 YFSETQ. The CDR3 extends over 15 amino acids. Deletions cut 0 bases from V and 4 bases from J, with 13 bases between. As DNA, the CDR3 is TGCGCCAGCAGCTTGGTCCAAGGAGGGGCCACTGAAGCTTTCTTT. As protein: CASSLVQGGATEAFF.

This clone was counted a few times. The chain links TRBV7-3 to TRBJ2-7, with TRBD2 matching 10 bases. Germline V CDR1 and CDR2: SGHTA, FQGTGA. Trimming at V came to 5 bases and at J to 3 bases, leaving 4 bases not matched to a gene. The CDR3 has 14 residues. The CDR3 here is CASSPASGSYEQYF. The CDR3 bases are TGTGCCAGCAGCCCAGCTAGCGGGAGCTACGAGCAGTACTTC.

V is TRBV28 and J is TRBJ1-1; 9 nucleotides agree with TRBD1. V shed 4 bases, J shed 1 base, and the junction held 4 bases outside the gene matches. CDR1 MDHEN and CDR2 SYDVKM come from the germline V gene. The CDR3 has 15 amino acids. CDR3 residues: CASSSTGGQNTEAFF. The CDR3, as DNA: TGTGCCAGCAGTTCCACAGGGGGCCAGAACACTGAAGCTTTCTTT.

The V call is TRBV10-2, the J call TRBJ2-1; 10 nucleotides match TRBD2. The length of the CDR3 is 18 residues. In germline, CDR1 is WSHSY, CDR2 SAAADI. Trimming removed 1 base from V and 8 bases from J; junction bases left unmatched: 14. CDR3 sequence: CASSELFTKREGFDEQFF. CDR3 nucleotides: TGCGCCAGCAGTGAGTTATTTACTAAGCGGGAGGGCTTCGATGAGCAGTTCTTC.